The rows below give T cell receptor beta chains drawn from one sample of a study of OX40 agonist ivuxolimab in advanced cancers. Data came from immunoSEQ multiplex PCR; TCRdb stores just in-frame clones and leaves some out. The sample holds 50,000 or so clones, roughly 86% seen once. The sample was CD4+ or CD8+ T cells sorted from blood, taken in a trial of the OX40 agonist ivuxolimab. Source of these receptors: an adult with an advanced solid tumor such as melanoma, head and neck, liver or kidney cancer. The CDR3 runs from the conserved cysteine through the conserved F or W. The D gene is left open where the match is weak. Some rows have no size entry. The others give once, few or many, or a class for an expanded clone.

cdr3_length	v_call	clone_size	d_call	j_call	cdr3_nt	cdr3_aa
16	TRBV6-5	.	.	TRBJ1-4	TGTGCCAGCAGTTACACGGGGGGCCTCGATAATGAAAAACTGTTTTTT	CASSYTGGLDNEKLFF
14	TRBV6-1	.	TRBD1	TRBJ1-2	TGTGCCAGCAGCACGGGACAGGGGGCGGGTGGCTACACCTTC	CASSTGQGAGGYTF
16	TRBV9	few	.	TRBJ2-7	TGTGCCAGCAGCGTAGCAGGGGACCCGAGCTCCTACGAGCAGTACTTC	CASSVAGDPSSYEQYF
17	TRBV11-2	.	.	TRBJ1-1	TGTGCCAGCAGCTTGGGTACCGGCGGGCGACAAAGCACTGAAGCTTTCTTT	CASSLGTGGRQSTEAFF
13	TRBV6-5	.	.	TRBJ1-1	TGTGCCAGCAGTTATCACCCCCAGACTGAAGCTTTCTTT	CASSYHPQTEAFF
13	TRBV13	.	.	TRBJ1-1	TGTGCCAGCAGCTGGGGTTTGAGCACTGAAGCTTTCTTT	CASSWGLSTEAFF
12	TRBV7-9	.	.	TRBJ1-1	TGTGCCAGCAGCTTAAGTAACACTGAAGCTTTCTTT	CASSLSNTEAFF
14	TRBV7-6	.	.	TRBJ2-5	TGTGCCAGCAGCTTAGCGTGGGACCAAGAGACCCAGTACTTC	CASSLAWDQETQYF
12	TRBV9	.	.	TRBJ2-1	TGTGCCAGCAGCGTAGAAGGCAATGAGCAGTTCTTC	CASSVEGNEQFF
13	TRBV19	.	TRBD1	TRBJ1-1	TGTGCCAGTAGTACAGGGGGACGGACTGAAGCTTTCTTT	CASSTGGRTEAFF
13	TRBV28	.	.	TRBJ2-7	TGTGCCAGCACCTGGGATACCGCCTACGAGCAGTACTTC	CASTWDTAYEQYF
13	TRBV6-5	.	TRBD2	TRBJ2-5	TGTGCCAGCAGCCCGGGGGGCCAAGAGACCCAGTACTTC	CASSPGGQETQYF
15	TRBV5-1	.	.	TRBJ2-5	TGCGCCAGCAGCTCGGAGGGGGTATTCAAAGAGACCCAGTACTTC	CASSSEGVFKETQYF
16	TRBV27	.	.	TRBJ2-4	TGTGCCAGCAGTTTTAGTGGACAGTTAGCCAAAAACATTCAGTACTTC	CASSFSGQLAKNIQYF
15	TRBV27	.	TRBD1	TRBJ2-3	TGTGCCAGCAGTTCGCCGGGGACAGGGTCAGATACGCAGTATTTT	CASSSPGTGSDTQYF
15	TRBV28	few	.	TRBJ1-1	TGTGCCAGCAGTTTTTCCGGGACACTGAACACTGAAGCTTTCTTT	CASSFSGTLNTEAFF
15	TRBV4-3	.	.	TRBJ1-2	TGCGCCAGCAGCCAAGATAGGGGTAATAACTATGGCTACACCTTC	CASSQDRGNNYGYTF
12	TRBV11-2	few	.	TRBJ1-2	TGTGCCAGCAGCTTAGGCCCAGGCGGCTACACCTTC	CASSLGPGGYTF
15	TRBV5-1	.	.	TRBJ2-6	TGCGCCAGCAGCTCCTACAGCTCTGGGGCCAACGTCCTGACTTTC	CASSSYSSGANVLTF
14	TRBV11-2	.	TRBD1	TRBJ2-1	TGTGCCAGCAGCCACGGGACAGGGTACAATGAGCAGTTCTTC	CASSHGTGYNEQFF
15	TRBV6-1	.	.	TRBJ2-3	TGTGCCAGCAGTGACAAACACCTAGAGGGGGATACGCAGTATTTT	CASSDKHLEGDTQYF
16	TRBV6-6	.	.	TRBJ2-2	TGTGCCAGCACTAGAGACGTGGGGGGGGCGGCAGGGGAGCTGTTTTTT	CASTRDVGGAAGELFF
11	TRBV7-6	.	.	TRBJ2-7	TGTGCCAGCAGGGGCCCTGACAAGCAGTACTTC	CASRGPDKQYF
13	TRBV4-1	few	.	TRBJ1-5	TGCGCCAGCAGCGCCACCGTAAGTCAGCCCCAGCATTTT	CASSATVSQPQHF
18	TRBV7-6	.	.	TRBJ1-4	TGTGCCAGCAGCTTATCGTTACAGGGCCATGCAACTAATGAAAAACTGTTTTTT	CASSLSLQGHATNEKLFF
16	TRBV4-1	.	.	TRBJ2-5	TGCGCCAGCAGCCTTGTTCCGGGCCCAGGTTGGGAGACCCAGTACTTC	CASSLVPGPGWETQYF
14	TRBV6-5	.	TRBD2	TRBJ2-1	TGTGCCAGCAGCCCTTTAGCGGGGGGCCCCGGGTGTGTCTTC	CASSPLAGGPGCVF
13	TRBV6-5	.	.	TRBJ2-1	TGTGCCAGCAGTTACCTACCGGTGAGAGAGCAGTTCTTC	CASSYLPVREQFF
13	TRBV9	.	.	TRBJ2-7	TGTGCCAGCAGCCCCGGGGATCTCTACGAGCAGTACTTC	CASSPGDLYEQYF
16	TRBV28	.	TRBD2	TRBJ2-5	TGTGCCACCTTATTTCCCGGGGGGGCAGAGCGAGAGACCCAGTACTTC	CATLFPGGAERETQYF
15	TRBV5-6	.	TRBD1	TRBJ2-3	TGTGCCAGCAGCCCTGGACAGGGGGCTCCGGATACGCAGTATTTT	CASSPGQGAPDTQYF
13	TRBV27	.	TRBD1	TRBJ1-1	TGTGCCAGCAGTCCCCGGGACAGGTTGAAGGCTTTCTTT	CASSPRDRLKAFF
15	TRBV4-1	medium-sized	TRBD2	TRBJ2-3	TGCGCCAGCAGCCAAGAGACTAGCAGCACAGATACGCAGTATTTT	CASSQETSSTDTQYF
14	TRBV29-1	.	TRBD1	TRBJ2-7	TGCAGCGTTACACTCAGGACAGGGGAATACGAGCAGTACTTC	CSVTLRTGEYEQYF
13	TRBV5-4	.	TRBD1	TRBJ2-7	TGTGCCAGCAGCTTGAGGACAGGGCGCGAGCAGTACTTC	CASSLRTGREQYF
14	TRBV10-1	.	.	TRBJ2-2	TGCGCCAGCAGTGACAGGGAGGACACCGGGGAGCTGTTTTTT	CASSDREDTGELFF
12	TRBV5-3	.	.	TRBJ2-3	TGTGCCAGAAGCCGCCCCACAGATACGCAGTATTTT	CARSRPTDTQYF
14	TRBV28	.	.	TRBJ2-1	TGTGCCAGCAGTTTATTTCAGGGAAAGAATGAGCAGTTCTTC	CASSLFQGKNEQFF
14	TRBV6-5	.	.	TRBJ1-5	TGTGCCAGCAGTTACCCTCAGGTCAATCAGCCCCAGCATTTT	CASSYPQVNQPQHF
13	TRBV7-9	.	.	TRBJ2-7	TGTGCCAGCAGCTTAGTCCCGAACTACGAGCAGTACTTC	CASSLVPNYEQYF
13	TRBV29-1	.	TRBD1	TRBJ1-2	TGCAGCGCAAGGGACAGGACTAACTATGGCTACACCTTC	CSARDRTNYGYTF
16	TRBV10-3	.	.	TRBJ2-1	TGTGCCATCCAGCCCTTTGAAACCCAATTACACAATGAGCAGTTCTTC	CAIQPFETQLHNEQFF
11	TRBV20-1	.	.	TRBJ1-2	TGCAGTGCCGCGGGCCCTAGCGGCTACACCTTC	CSAAGPSGYTF
15	TRBV4-1	.	.	TRBJ2-2	TGCGCCAGCAGCCACTACGGGGGTTCCACCGGGGAGCTGTTTTTT	CASSHYGGSTGELFF
16	TRBV12-2	.	.	TRBJ1-3	TGTGCAAGTCGCTTAGAAAAGGGACTCTCTGGAAACACCATATATTTT	CASRLEKGLSGNTIYF
16	TRBV9	once	.	TRBJ2-5	TGTGCCAGCAGCGCGGGACACACGGGGTCGGGCGAGACCCAGTACTTC	CASSAGHTGSGETQYF
16	TRBV7-6	.	TRBD1	TRBJ2-7	TGTGCCAGCAGCTTAAACCCTGGACAGGGGATCCACGAGCAGTACTTC	CASSLNPGQGIHEQYF
13	TRBV7-9	.	.	TRBJ2-4	TGTGCCAGCAGCTTCGGACAGAATAACATTCAGTACTTC	CASSFGQNNIQYF
14	TRBV13	.	TRBD2	TRBJ2-7	TGTGCCAGCAGCCACTCGACTAGCTTCCACGAGCAGTACTTC	CASSHSTSFHEQYF
12	TRBV6-5	.	.	TRBJ1-1	TGTGCCACCCTCGGAGTGAGCACTGAAGCTTTCTTT	CATLGVSTEAFF
13	TRBV2	.	TRBD1	TRBJ2-7	TGTGCCAGCGGGGGACAGGGTGATTACGAGCAGTACTTC	CASGGQGDYEQYF
10	TRBV2	.	.	TRBJ1-4	TGTGCCAGCCTAGGTGAAAAACTGTTTTTT	CASLGEKLFF